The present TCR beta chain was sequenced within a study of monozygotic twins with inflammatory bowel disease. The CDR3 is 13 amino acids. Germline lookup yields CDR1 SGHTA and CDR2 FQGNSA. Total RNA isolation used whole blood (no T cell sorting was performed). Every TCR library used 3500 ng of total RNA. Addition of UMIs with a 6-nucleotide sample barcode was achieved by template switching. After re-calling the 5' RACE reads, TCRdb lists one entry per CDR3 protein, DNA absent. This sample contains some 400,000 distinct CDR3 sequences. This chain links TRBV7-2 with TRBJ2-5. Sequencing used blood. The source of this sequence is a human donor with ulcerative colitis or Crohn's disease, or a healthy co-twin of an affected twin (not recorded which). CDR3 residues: CASSFHWRETQYF.